This T cell receptor (beta chain) derives from a study of PD-L1 blockade in urothelial cancer. Study overall: Blood analysis took place 3 weeks (second dose) and 6 weeks after treatment start. Overall study results and limits: Lower than median blood TCR clonality before treatment predicted better survival.

As to this clone: Its antigen remains unidentified.

Documented time point: pretreatment peripheral blood. The protocol was immunoSEQ multiplex PCR, while the TCRdb copy is restricted to in-frame clones and leaves out a portion. Here the sample spans approximately 100,000 clones, approximately 88% being singletons. The specimen comprised PBMCs, sampled around atezolizumab (anti-PD-L1) treatment. The clonotype originates from a woman of 80 years or more with urothelial cancer.

The CDR3 coding sequence is TGTGCCAGCAGTTTCGCACCCAACAGGGCATCCTACGAGCAGTACTTC. Protein: CASSFAPNRASYEQYF. The chain couples TRBV27 to TRBJ2-7; tentatively, D is TRBD1 (6 bases). CDR1 is MNHEY, CDR2 SMNVEV, per germline (reference sequence). The CDR3 covers 16 residues. V shed 3 bases and J shed 1 base, with 16 bases lying between them.